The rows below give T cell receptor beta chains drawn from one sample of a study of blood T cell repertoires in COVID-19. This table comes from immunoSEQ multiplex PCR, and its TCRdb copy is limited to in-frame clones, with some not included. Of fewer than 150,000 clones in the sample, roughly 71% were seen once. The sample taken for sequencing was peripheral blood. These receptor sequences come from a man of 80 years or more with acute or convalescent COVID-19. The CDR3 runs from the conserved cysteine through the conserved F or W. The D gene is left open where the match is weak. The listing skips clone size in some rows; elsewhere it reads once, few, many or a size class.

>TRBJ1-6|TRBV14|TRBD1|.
CASSQDVGTANSPLHF
TGTGCCAGCAGCCAAGATGTAGGGACAGCTAATTCACCCCTCCACTTT
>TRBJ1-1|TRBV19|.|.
CASSRGRITEAFF
TGTGCCAGTAGTAGAGGTAGGATCACTGAAGCTTTCTTT
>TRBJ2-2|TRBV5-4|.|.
CASSLDGLAVNTGELFF
TGTGCCAGCAGCTTGGATGGTCTGGCTGTGAACACCGGGGAGCTGTTTTTT
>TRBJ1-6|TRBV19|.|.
CASSIDKGNGSPLHF
TGTGCCAGTAGTATAGATAAGGGGAACGGATCACCCCTCCACTTT
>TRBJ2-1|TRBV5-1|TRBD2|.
CASRIAGGPEQFF
TGCGCCAGCAGGATAGCGGGTGGCCCTGAGCAGTTCTTC
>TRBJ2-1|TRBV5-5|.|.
CASSLEEEAYNEQFF
TGTGCCAGCAGCTTGGAGGAGGAGGCCTACAATGAGCAGTTCTTC
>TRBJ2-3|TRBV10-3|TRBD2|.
CAISESGLAVSTDTQYF
TGTGCCATCAGTGAGTCTGGTCTAGCGGTGAGCACAGATACGCAGTATTTT
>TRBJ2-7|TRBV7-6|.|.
CASSPTASVSSYEQYF
TGTGCCAGCAGCCCAACAGCCTCCGTTAGCTCCTACGAGCAGTACTTC
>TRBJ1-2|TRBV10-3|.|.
CAISGRANYGYTF
TGTGCCATCAGTGGCAGGGCTAACTATGGCTACACCTTC
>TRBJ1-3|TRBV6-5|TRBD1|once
CASNPQQGSGNTIYF
TGTGCCAGCAACCCTCAACAGGGGTCCGGAAACACCATATATTTT
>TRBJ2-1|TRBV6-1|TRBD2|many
CASSDRRGGYNEQFF
TGTGCCAGCAGTGATAGGCGGGGGGGATACAATGAGCAGTTCTTC
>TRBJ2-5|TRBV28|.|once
CASSFEILPSRETQYF
TGTGCCAGCAGTTTTGAAATCCTCCCTTCGAGGGAGACCCAGTACTTC
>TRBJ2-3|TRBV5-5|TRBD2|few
CASLPGGGGFTDTQYF
TGTGCCAGCCTCCCCGGGGGCGGGGGGTTTACAGATACGCAGTATTTT
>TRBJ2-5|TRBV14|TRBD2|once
CASSQDWGGYGETQYF
TGTGCCAGCAGCCAAGATTGGGGGGGTTACGGAGAGACCCAGTACTTC
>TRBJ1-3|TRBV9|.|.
CASSVSGSVSGGNTIYF
TGTGCCAGCAGCGTAAGCGGGTCCGTCAGCGGTGGAAACACCATATATTTT
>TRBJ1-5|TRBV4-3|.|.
CASSRPPHDSNQPQHF
TGCGCCAGCAGCCGCCCGCCACACGATAGCAATCAGCCCCAGCATTTT
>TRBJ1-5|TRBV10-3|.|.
CAISESMGLYSNQPQHF
TGTGCCATCAGTGAGTCGATGGGGCTATATAGCAATCAGCCCCAGCATTTT
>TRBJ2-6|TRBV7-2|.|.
CASSFQFSGANVLTF
TGTGCCAGCAGCTTCCAATTCTCTGGGGCCAACGTCCTGACTTTC
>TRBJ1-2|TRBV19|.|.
CASKRRDYGYTF
TGTGCCAGTAAGAGGCGGGACTATGGCTACACCTTC
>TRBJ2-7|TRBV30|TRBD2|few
CAWQGDYSYEQYF
TGTGCCTGGCAAGGGGACTACTCCTACGAGCAGTACTTC
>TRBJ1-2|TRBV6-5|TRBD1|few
CASTRDSLYYGYTF
TGTGCCAGCACCCGGGACAGCCTGTACTATGGCTACACCTTC
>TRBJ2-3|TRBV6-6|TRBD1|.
CASSLQGTTDTQYF
TGTGCCAGCAGCCTACAGGGGACCACAGATACGCAGTATTTT
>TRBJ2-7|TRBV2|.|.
CASSWTHSYEQYF
TGTGCCAGCAGTTGGACACACTCCTACGAGCAGTACTTC
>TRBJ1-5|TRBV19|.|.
CASSIRTVQPQHF
TGTGCCAGTAGTATTCGGACAGTTCAGCCCCAGCATTTT
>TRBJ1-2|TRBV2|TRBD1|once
CASSDLQGFGGYTF
TGTGCCAGCAGCGACTTACAGGGGTTCGGCGGCTACACCTTC
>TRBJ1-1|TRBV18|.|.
CASSPPAGGRAFF
TGTGCCAGCTCACCACCCGCCGGCGGGCGGGCTTTCTTT
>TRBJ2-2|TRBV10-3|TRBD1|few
CAISEWETGGTGELFF
TGTGCCATCAGTGAGTGGGAGACAGGGGGAACCGGGGAGCTGTTTTTT
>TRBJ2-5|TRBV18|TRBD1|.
CASSPFGTDQETQYF
TGTGCCAGCTCACCCTTCGGGACAGATCAAGAGACCCAGTACTTC
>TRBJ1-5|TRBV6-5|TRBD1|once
CASRDRGSGQPQHF
TGTGCCAGCAGAGACAGGGGGAGCGGTCAGCCCCAGCATTTT
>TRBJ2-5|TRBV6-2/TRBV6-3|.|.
CASSSQGSLQTQYF
TGTGCCAGCAGTAGCCAGGGTTCGTTGCAGACCCAGTACTTC
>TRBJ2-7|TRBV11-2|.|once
CASSPGLLYYEQYF
TGTGCCAGCAGCCCAGGGTTGTTATACTACGAGCAGTACTTC
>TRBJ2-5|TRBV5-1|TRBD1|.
CASSLVAGQGVTQYF
TGCGCCAGCAGCTTGGTTGCGGGACAGGGAGTGACCCAGTACTTC
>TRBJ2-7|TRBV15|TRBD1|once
CATSRSGQGGEQYF
TGTGCCACCAGCAGATCGGGACAGGGTGGCGAGCAGTACTTC
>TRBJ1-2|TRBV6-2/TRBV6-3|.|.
CASSYTLNGYGYTF
TGTGCCAGCAGTTACACCCTTAACGGCTATGGCTACACCTTC
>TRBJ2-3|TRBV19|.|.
CASSIGNTDTQYF
TGTGCCAGTAGTATCGGTAACACAGATACGCAGTATTTT
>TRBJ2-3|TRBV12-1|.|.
CASSSHGGSTDTQYF
TGTGCCAGCAGCTCCCACGGGGGTAGCACAGATACGCAGTATTTT
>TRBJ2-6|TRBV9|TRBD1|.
CASSALDRASGANVLTF
TGTGCCAGCAGCGCGTTAGACAGGGCTAGTGGGGCCAACGTCCTGACTTTC
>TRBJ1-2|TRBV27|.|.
CASSPGNYGYTF
TGTGCCAGCAGTCCAGGCAACTATGGCTACACCTTC
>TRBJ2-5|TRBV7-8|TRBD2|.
CASSFGTSGGWYQETQYF
TGTGCCAGCAGCTTTGGGACTAGCGGGGGCTGGTACCAAGAGACCCAGTACTTC
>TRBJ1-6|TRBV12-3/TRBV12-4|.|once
CASSLARGVILHF
TGTGCCAGCAGTTTAGCTCGGGGGGTAATTCTCCACTTT
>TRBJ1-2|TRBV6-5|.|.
CASMDSSNYGYTF
TGTGCCAGCATGGACAGTTCGAACTATGGCTACACCTTC
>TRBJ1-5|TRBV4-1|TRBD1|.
CASSQEPPGGTDQPQHF
TGCGCCAGCAGCCAAGAACCCCCAGGGGGGACCGATCAGCCCCAGCATTTT
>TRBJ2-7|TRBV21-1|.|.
CASRTGTGDNEQYF
TGTGCCAGCAGAACCGGGACAGGGGATAACGAGCAGTACTTC
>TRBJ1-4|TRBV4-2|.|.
CASSQEGGSGEKLFF
TGTGCCAGCAGCCAAGAAGGAGGGTCCGGAGAAAAACTGTTTTTT
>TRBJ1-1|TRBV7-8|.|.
CASSLSGRQINTEAFF
TGTGCCAGCAGCTTATCCGGGAGACAGATTAACACTGAAGCTTTCTTT
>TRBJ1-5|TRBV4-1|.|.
CASSQGGGLWKPQHF
TGCGCCAGCAGCCAAGGGGGGGGGTTATGGAAGCCCCAGCATTTT